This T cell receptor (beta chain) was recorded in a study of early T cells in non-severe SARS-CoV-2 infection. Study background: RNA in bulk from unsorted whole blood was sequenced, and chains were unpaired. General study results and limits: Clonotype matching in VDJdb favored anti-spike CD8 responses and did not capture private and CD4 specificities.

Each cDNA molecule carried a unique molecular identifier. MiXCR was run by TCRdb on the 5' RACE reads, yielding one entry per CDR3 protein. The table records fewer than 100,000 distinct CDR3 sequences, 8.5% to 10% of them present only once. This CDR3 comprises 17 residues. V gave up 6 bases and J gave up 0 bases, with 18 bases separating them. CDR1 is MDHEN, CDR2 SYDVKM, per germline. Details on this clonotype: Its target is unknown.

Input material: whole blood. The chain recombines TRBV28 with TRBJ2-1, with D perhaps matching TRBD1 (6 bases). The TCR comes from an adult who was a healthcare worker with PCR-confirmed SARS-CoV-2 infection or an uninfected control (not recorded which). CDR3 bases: TGTGCCAGCAGCCGCCCCCTTGGGGGCAGCTCCTACAATGAGCAGTTCTTC. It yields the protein CASSRPLGGSSYNEQFF. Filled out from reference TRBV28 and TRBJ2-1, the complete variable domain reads DVKVTQSSRYLVKRTGEKVFLECVQDMDHENMFWYRQDPGLGLRLIYFSYDVKMKEKGDIPEGYSVSREKKERFSLILESASTNQTSMYLCASSRPLGGSSYNEQFFGPGTRLTVL.